This T cell receptor beta chain is drawn from a study of cytomegalovirus exposure and HLA in healthy donors. In the study overall: Clustering assigned about four fifths of the approximately 400 genotyped donors to the Caucasian-associated ancestry cluster.

Study-wide points: Earlier results showed most TCR beta V segments being productive about 87% or about 30% of the time.

Comments on this clone: The antigen remains unidentified.

The PCR used 60 Vbeta and 13 Jbeta primers. Assay: immunoSEQ multiplex PCR; the TCRdb copy retains only in-frame clones and omits some. The profile shows some 200,000 clones, over 75% of them singletons. The germline V gene encodes CDR1 SGHAT and CDR2 FQNNGV. The CDR3 runs to 14 residues. V lost 5 bases, J lost 14 bases, and 19 bases lay in between. What was sequenced was PBMCs. This rearrangement joins TRBV11-2 to TRBJ1-6; a weak D match, TRBD1 (6 bases). This sequence was found in a man aged 45-60 years in good health and CMV-seronegative. The CDR3 region is CASSLRDTGAALHF. As DNA, the CDR3 is TGTGCCAGCAGCCTCCGGGACACTGGGGCGGCCCTCCACTTT.